Below, 8 T cell receptor beta chains from the same sample are listed, as sequenced in a study of human T cells and chemical hapten exposure. Treatment in this sample: therapeutic diphenylcyclopropenone sensitization with weekly scalp DPC. Individual cDNA molecules had unique molecular identifiers attached to them by the library. TCRdb used MiXCR to reprocess the reads, holding one entry per CDR3 protein. This sample has thousands of distinct CDR3 sequences, with roughly 49% found just once. The sample here was whole blood, taken before DPC sensitization or 2, 6, or about 24 weeks after (not recorded which). The source of these receptors is an adult with alopecia areata. Some clones in this sample may be carry-over from other donors' samples. This table probably holds off-target reads from a library built for another chain.

J is TRBJ2-7 and V is TRBV7-2; 9 bases map to TRBD1. The CDR3 is 16 amino acids. Germline CDR1 SGHTA, CDR2 FQGNSA. The trim removed 3 bases at V and 0 bases at J, leaving 6 bases unmatched. The CDR3 nucleotides read TGTGCCAGCAGCTTCAGCGGACAGGGGAGCTCCTACGAGCAGTACTTC. Protein sequence: CASSFSGQGSSYEQYF.

CDR3 residues: CASSLRPAYEQYF. The DNA for the CDR3 is TGTGCCAGCAGCCTGCGTCCTGCCTACGAGCAGTACTTC. The V gene is TRBV7-8, the J gene TRBJ2-7, with D hard to call. From germline, CDR1 is SGHVS and CDR2 FQNEAQ. The ends were cut back, 5 bases at V and 2 bases at J, with 10 bases in the middle. The CDR3 sequence is 13 residues long. The whole variable domain, filled in from reference TRBV7-8 and TRBJ2-7, reads GAGVSQSPRYKVAKRGQDVALRCDPISGHVSLFWYQQALGQGPEFLTYFQNEAQLDKSGLPSDRFFAERPEGSVSTLKIQRTQQEDSAVYLCASSLRPAYEQYFGPGTRLTVT.

The chain recombines TRBV7-8 with TRBJ2-6; unclear D gene. In germline, CDR1 is SGHVS, CDR2 FQNEAQ. V dropped 2 bases and J dropped 4 bases, with 12 bases sitting between them. There are 16 residues in the CDR3. The CDR3 DNA sequence: TGTGCCAGCAGCTTATTAGGCGGTACGGGGGCCAACGTCCTGACTTTC. Translated, it gives CASSLLGGTGANVLTF.

This clonotype turned up a few times. The rearrangement links TRBV29-1 to TRBJ2-3; the D gene is possibly TRBD2 (6 bases). V shed 7 bases and J shed 10 bases, with 12 bases lying between them. Looked up from germline, CDR1 is SQVTM and CDR2 is ANQGSEA. The CDR3 is 10 amino acids. The CDR3, as DNA: TGCAGCGCCAGGGACTCCGCGCAGTATTTT. Protein product: CSARDSAQYF.

The rearrangement joins TRBV7-6 to TRBJ2-5; no clear D gene. Between the trimmed V and J ends, which lost 2 bases and 4 bases, there was a span of 17 bases. The CDR3 runs to 16 residues. Germline loops: CDR1 SGHVS, CDR2 FNYEAQ. CDR3 sequence: CASSLRPVREGETQYF. The CDR3 DNA is TGTGCCAGCAGCTTAAGGCCCGTGAGAGAAGGAGAGACCCAGTACTTC.

V and J are TRBV29-1 and TRBJ2-5, with no clear D. CDR1 is SQVTM and CDR2 is ANQGSEA in the germline V gene. The CDR3 has 15 amino acids. The ends were cut back, 3 bases at V and 0 bases at J, with 14 bases in the middle. CDR3 in DNA: TGCAGCGTTGAGGGTGGTTGGGCCAACCAAGAGACCCAGTACTTC. Its translation: CSVEGGWANQETQYF.

The chain links TRBV6-5 to TRBJ2-5; no clear D. Germline values: CDR1 MNHEY, CDR2 SVGAGI. The CDR3 runs 13 residues. Trimming left V 0 bases short and J 1 base short, with 3 bases between. The CDR3 DNA is TGTGCCAGCAGTTACTCGATCCAAGAGACCCAGTACTTC. The encoded protein is CASSYSIQETQYF.

This clonotype was seen a few times. The chain employs TRBV27 and TRBJ2-1; D is unresolved. The germline gives CDR1 MNHEY, CDR2 SMNVEV (reference sequence). With 5 bases removed from V and 8 bases from J, the gap between germline ends came to 19 bases. This CDR3 is built from 15 residues. CDR3 in DNA: TGTGCCAGCAGTCTGACTCCCGGTCCCGAAGATGAGCAGTTCTTC. It is translated as CASSLTPGPEDEQFF.